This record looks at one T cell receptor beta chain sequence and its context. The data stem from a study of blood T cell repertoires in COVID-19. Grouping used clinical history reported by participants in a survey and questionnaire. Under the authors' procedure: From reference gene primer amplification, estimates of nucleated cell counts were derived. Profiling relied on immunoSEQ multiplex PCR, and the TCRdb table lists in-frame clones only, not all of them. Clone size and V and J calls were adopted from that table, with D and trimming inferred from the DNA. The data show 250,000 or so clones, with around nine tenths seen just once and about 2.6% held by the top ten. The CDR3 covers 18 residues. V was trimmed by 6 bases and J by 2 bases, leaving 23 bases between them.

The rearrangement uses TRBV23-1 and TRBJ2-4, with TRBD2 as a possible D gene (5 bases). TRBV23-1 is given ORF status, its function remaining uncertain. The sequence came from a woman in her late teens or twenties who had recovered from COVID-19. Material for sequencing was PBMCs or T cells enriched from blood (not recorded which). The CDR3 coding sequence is TGCGCCAGCAGCCTCCACCCGCGCGATACGGGGACCAAAAACATTCAGTACTTC. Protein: CASSLHPRDTGTKNIQYF.